The next 25 T cell receptor beta chains were all read from a single sample in a study of PD-L1 blockade in urothelial cancer. Indicated time point: pretreatment peripheral blood. The assay was immunoSEQ multiplex PCR, and TCRdb's table has in-frame clones only and misses some. Among some 44,000 clones, 75% to 85% were seen once, and the ten largest hold about 16%. The input for sequencing was PBMCs, taken around atezolizumab (anti-PD-L1) treatment. These receptors originate from a man aged 60-69 years with urothelial cancer.

The chain employs TRBV30 and TRBJ2-1, with 12 bases aligning to TRBD2. With V trimmed by 5 bases and J by 4 bases, 3 bases remained unmatched. This CDR3 region has 14 residues. Germline CDR1 reads GTSNPN; CDR2 reads SVGIG (reference sequence). CDR3 region: CAWLTSGRYNEQFF. CDR3 DNA sequence: TGTGCCTGGCTTACTAGCGGGAGGTACAATGAGCAGTTCTTC.

V gene TRBV10-3 combines with J gene TRBJ1-2, with a possible D match to TRBD1 (6 bases). The germline V gene encodes CDR1 ENHRY and CDR2 SYGVKD. Trimming cost V 6 bases and J 0 bases, with 20 bases left between them. The CDR3 contains 17 residues. In DNA form, the CDR3 reads TGTGCCATCAGGGGGGCCGCTTTGTTTAGTACTAACTATGGCTACACCTTC. Protein product: CAIRGAALFSTNYGYTF.

This sequence joins TRBV9 and TRBJ2-7, with D maybe TRBD2 (6 bases). The CDR3 sequence is 17 residues long. CDR1 and CDR2 (germline): SGDLS, YYNGEE. V lost 0 bases and J 4 bases, leaving 20 bases between the germline ends. CDR3 loop: CASSVGVQTGGEYEQYF. CDR3 nucleotide sequence: TGTGCCAGCAGCGTAGGGGTACAAACGGGCGGGGAATACGAGCAGTACTTC.

The genes are TRBV2 and TRBJ2-1, with 9 bases identical to TRBD2. J gave up 7 bases and V 6 bases, and 10 bases lay outside the gene matches. The CDR3 consists of 15 residues. In germline, CDR1 is SNHLY, CDR2 FYNNEI. CDR3 protein: CASRETGTSFNEQFF. The CDR3 nucleotides are TGTGCCAGCAGGGAGACCGGGACTAGCTTTAATGAGCAGTTCTTC.

V is TRBV12-5 and J is TRBJ1-5; D gene unclear. Germline CDR1 is LGHNT and CDR2 is FRNRAP. The CDR3 loop spans 15 amino acids. V was trimmed by 1 base and J by 6 bases, leaving 13 bases between them. The CDR3 loop is CASGLDTSAGQPQHF. The CDR3 coding sequence is TGTGCTAGTGGTTTGGACACTTCAGCGGGTCAGCCCCAGCATTTT.

The chain employs TRBV6-5 and TRBJ2-7, with TRBD1 matching 7 bases. Germline assignment: CDR1 MNHEY and CDR2 SVGAGI. V dropped 6 bases and J dropped 0; count of bases not matched to a gene: 8. This CDR3 spans 15 amino acids. CDR3 region: CASRLRQGTSYEQYF. The CDR3 region has the DNA TGTGCCAGCAGGCTCCGACAGGGAACCTCCTACGAGCAGTACTTC.

The chain couples TRBV5-1 to TRBJ2-7; 10 nucleotides line up with TRBD1. Germline V gene data show CDR1 as SGHRS and CDR2 as YFSETQ. The CDR3 has 15 amino acids. The J segment lost 7 bases and the V segment lost 0 bases, leaving 7 bases of the junction unmatched. CDR3 region: CASSLGPRTGGEQYF. CDR3 DNA: TGCGCCAGCAGCTTGGGGCCGCGGACAGGGGGTGAGCAGTACTTC. Full variable domain (rest looked up from reference TRBV5-1 and TRBJ2-7): KAGVTQTPRYLIKTRGQQVTLSCSPISGHRSVSWYQQTPGQGLQFLFEYFSETQRNKGNFPGRFSGRQFSNSRSEMNVSTLELGDSALYLCASSLGPRTGGEQYFGPGTRLTVT.

V usage is TRBV29-1 and J usage is TRBJ2-3; no clear D gene. Germline CDR1 reads SQVTM; CDR2 reads ANQGSEA. V dropped 3 bases and J dropped 0 bases, with 7 bases sitting between them. This CDR3 spans 13 amino acids. The DNA for the CDR3 is TGCAGCGTTGACAGTTCTAGCACAGATACGCAGTATTTT. The encoded protein is CSVDSSSTDTQYF.

The chain uses TRBV10-2 and TRBJ2-7; 8 bases are a match to TRBD2. Germline V gives CDR1 WSHSY, CDR2 SAAADI. This CDR3 has 15 residues. With 7 bases clipped from V and 5 bases from J, the junction kept 13 bases outside the gene matches. CDR3 DNA: TGCGCCAGCACCCGGGGGGGCCAGGGAACTCACGAGCAGTACTTC. Translating gives CASTRGGQGTHEQYF.

The chain joins TRBV4-2 to TRBJ2-3, with TRBD2 as a possible D gene (5 bases). V lost 0 bases and J 5 bases, leaving 12 bases between the germline ends. In germline, CDR1 is LGHNA, CDR2 YNFKEQ. This CDR3 contains 15 residues. The CDR3 sequence is CASSQEASQQDTQYF. The CDR3, as DNA: TGTGCCAGCAGCCAAGAGGCTAGCCAACAAGATACGCAGTATTTT.

J is TRBJ1-2 and V is TRBV5-4; D unresolved. CDR3 size: 15 residues. V lost 3 bases, J lost 2 bases, and 14 bases lay in between. The V gene's germline CDR1 is SGHNT and CDR2 YYREEE (reference sequence). Here the CDR3 DNA reads TGTGCCAGCAGCTCCAGGTTAGCGACCAACTATGGCTACACCTTC. This codes for CASSSRLATNYGYTF.

In this sample, this clone turned up a few times. This chain links TRBV7-8 with TRBJ1-1, with 7 nucleotides matching TRBD1. The CDR3 extends over 13 amino acids. The junction had 5 bases not matched to a gene; V was cut back by 6 bases and J by 4 bases. Germline V gene sequence: CDR1 SGHVS, CDR2 FQNEAQ. The CDR3 bases are TGTGCCAGCAGACAAGGACAGGTCACTGAAGCTTTCTTT. Translating gives CASRQGQVTEAFF.

The V call is TRBV30, the J call TRBJ2-1; 13 bases are shared with TRBD2. The CDR3 has 18 amino acids. V shed 1 base and J 0 bases; nucleotides not matched to a gene: 6. Germline loops: CDR1 GTSNPN, CDR2 SVGIG (reference sequence). This chain's CDR3 is CAWSGILAGGGSYNEQFF. The CDR3 DNA reads TGTGCCTGGAGTGGGATACTAGCGGGAGGGGGCTCCTACAATGAGCAGTTCTTC.

J is TRBJ2-3 and V is TRBV2, with D maybe TRBD1 (5 bases). Germline V gene lookup returns CDR1 SNHLY and CDR2 FYNNEI. The germline V and J ends were trimmed by 6 bases and 4 bases, with 14 bases remaining between them. The CDR3 sequence is 14 residues long. The CDR3 coding sequence is TGTGCCAGCAGCCCGGTATGGGGCTCAGATACGCAGTATTTT. Translation: CASSPVWGSDTQYF.

With respect to this clone: The junction shows a germline mismatch at one end, possibly a read error. The chain employs TRBV6-5 and TRBJ2-1, with 7 bases aligning to TRBD1. From germline, CDR1 is MNHEY and CDR2 SVGAGI. This CDR3 has 13 amino acids. The CDR3 protein is CAGSYRQGGEQFF. The CDR3 DNA reads TGTGCCGGCAGTTACAGACAGGGCGGTGAGCAGTTCTTC.

The chain couples TRBV2 to TRBJ2-3; TRBD1 agrees at 9 bases. Germline V gene sequence: CDR1 SNHLY, CDR2 FYNNEI. CDR3 size: 15 residues. V dropped 6 bases and J dropped 3; count of bases not matched to a gene: 7. CDR3 loop: CASSPQGARTDTQYF. In DNA form, the CDR3 reads TGTGCCAGCAGCCCACAGGGGGCCCGGACAGATACGCAGTATTTT.

The V call is TRBV7-2, the J call TRBJ2-3; 7 nucleotides agree with TRBD2. Germline CDR1 and CDR2: SGHTA and FQGNSA. There are 15 residues in the CDR3. The trim removed 1 base at V and 8 bases at J, leaving 9 bases unmatched. CDR3 nucleotides: TGTGCCAGCAGCTTAGTGTCCAGCGGGGTGGGTACGCAGTATTTT. This encodes CASSLVSSGVGTQYF.

This chain joins TRBV6-6 and TRBJ1-1; no clear D gene. The CDR3 runs to 14 residues. In germline, CDR1 is MNHNY, CDR2 SVGAGI (reference sequence). The V and J ends lost 10 bases and 0 bases respectively, with 15 bases between them. The DNA for the CDR3 is TGTGCCACCTCGTCTACCAAGATGAACACTGAAGCTTTCTTT. This codes for CATSSTKMNTEAFF.

The rearrangement links TRBV6-5 to TRBJ1-4, with D perhaps matching TRBD1 (5 bases). The germline gives CDR1 MNHEY, CDR2 SVGAGI. V was pared by 5 bases and J by 7 bases, with 14 bases between. The CDR3 consists of 14 residues. For the CDR3, the DNA is TGTGCCAGCAGTAAAGGGGATTTGGGTGAAAAACTGTTTTTT. This codes for CASSKGDLGEKLFF.

V gene TRBV5-1 combines with J gene TRBJ2-1; 7 bases are shared with TRBD2. CDR1 and CDR2 (germline): SGHRS, YFSETQ. CDR3 length equals 17 residues. J gave up 3 bases and V 4 bases, and 13 bases lay outside the gene matches. The CDR3 protein is CASSPGLRPLLYNEQFF. DNA for the CDR3: TGCGCCAGCAGCCCGGGACTACGCCCCCTCCTCTACAATGAGCAGTTCTTC.

This chain uses TRBV2 with TRBJ2-1; D is uncertain. The CDR3 length is 14 residues. CDR1 is SNHLY and CDR2 is FYNNEI in the germline V gene. V lost 4 bases and J 2 bases, leaving 9 bases between the germline ends. The CDR3 sequence: CASSVFAPYNEQFF. CDR3 nucleotide sequence: TGTGCCAGCAGTGTATTCGCGCCCTACAATGAGCAGTTCTTC.

As for this clone: The sample carries other DNA sequences with the same CDR3. The chain employs TRBV19 and TRBJ2-7; 8 nucleotides line up with TRBD1. CDR1 LNHDA and CDR2 SQIVND come from the germline V gene (reference sequence). The CDR3 length is 14 residues. J was trimmed by 2 bases and V by 3 bases; bases with no gene match: 3. The CDR3 nucleotides are TGTGCCAGTAGTATCGGGACAGGTCCCTACGAGCAGTACTTC. This sequence encodes CASSIGTGPYEQYF.

This chain connects TRBV28 to TRBJ1-1; 8 bases map to TRBD1. Germline V gives CDR1 MDHEN, CDR2 SYDVKM. V dropped 4 bases and J dropped 2; count of bases not matched to a gene: 12. The CDR3 length is 17 residues. This CDR3 reads CASSSIRTGTGNTEAFF. The CDR3 coding sequence is TGTGCCAGCAGTTCCATTCGTACCGGGACAGGCAACACTGAAGCTTTCTTT. Full variable domain (outside the CDR3, taken from reference TRBV28 and TRBJ1-1): DVKVTQSSRYLVKRTGEKVFLECVQDMDHENMFWYRQDPGLGLRLIYFSYDVKMKEKGDIPEGYSVSREKKERFSLILESASTNQTSMYLCASSSIRTGTGNTEAFFGQGTRLTVV.

The chain combines TRBV5-1 with TRBJ2-3; possibly TRBD2 for D (6 bases). Trimming removed 0 bases from V and 4 bases from J, with 12 bases in between. Germline V gene sequence: CDR1 SGHRS, CDR2 YFSETQ. This CDR3 has 15 residues. Here the CDR3 DNA reads TGCGCCAGCAGCTTGGTAACAGCGGGTTCAGATACGCAGTATTTT. Amino acids: CASSLVTAGSDTQYF.

This chain connects TRBV7-2 to TRBJ2-7; TRBD2 agrees at 7 bases. J gave up 1 base and V 4 bases, and 7 bases lay outside the gene matches. CDR1 and CDR2 (germline): SGHTA, FQGNSA. The CDR3 sequence is 15 residues long. This chain's CDR3 is CASSYVAGGSYEQYF. The CDR3 DNA is TGTGCCAGCAGCTATGTAGCGGGCGGTTCCTACGAGCAGTACTTC.